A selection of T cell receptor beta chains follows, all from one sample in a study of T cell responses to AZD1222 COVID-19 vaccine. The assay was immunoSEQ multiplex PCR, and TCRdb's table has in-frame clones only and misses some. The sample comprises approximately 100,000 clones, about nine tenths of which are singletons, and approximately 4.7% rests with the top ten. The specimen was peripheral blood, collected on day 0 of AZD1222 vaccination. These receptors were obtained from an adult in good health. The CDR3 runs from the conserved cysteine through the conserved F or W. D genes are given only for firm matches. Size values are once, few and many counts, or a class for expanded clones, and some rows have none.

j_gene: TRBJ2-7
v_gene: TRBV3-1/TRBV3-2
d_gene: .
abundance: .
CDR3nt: TGTGCCAGCAGCCAAGTGTCGGGACCCTACGAGCAGTACTTC
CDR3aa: CASSQVSGPYEQYF

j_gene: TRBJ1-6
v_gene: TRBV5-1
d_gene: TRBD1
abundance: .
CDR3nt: TGCGCCAGCAGCTTGGGGACAGGCTATTCACCCCTCCACTTT
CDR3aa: CASSLGTGYSPLHF

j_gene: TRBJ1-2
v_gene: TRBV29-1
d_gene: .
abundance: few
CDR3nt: TGCAGCGTTATCGTTCCGGGACGATCGAACTATGGCTACACCTTC
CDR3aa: CSVIVPGRSNYGYTF

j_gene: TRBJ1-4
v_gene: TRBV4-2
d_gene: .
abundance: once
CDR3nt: TGTGCCAGCAGCCAGCCTGGACCGAATGAAAAACTGTTTTTT
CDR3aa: CASSQPGPNEKLFF

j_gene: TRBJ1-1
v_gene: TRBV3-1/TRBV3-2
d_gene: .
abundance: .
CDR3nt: TGTGCCAGCAGCCAAGTGGCTGCGAACACTGAAGCTTTCTTT
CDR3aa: CASSQVAANTEAFF

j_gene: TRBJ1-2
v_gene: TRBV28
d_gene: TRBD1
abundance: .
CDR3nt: TGTGCCAACAGACAGGGGGTAAACTATGGCTACACCTTC
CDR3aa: CANRQGVNYGYTF

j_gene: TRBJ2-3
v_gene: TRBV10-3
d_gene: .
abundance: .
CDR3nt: TGTGCCATCAGTCAGCCCGGGACTCCTGGCACAGATACGCAGTATTTT
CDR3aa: CAISQPGTPGTDTQYF

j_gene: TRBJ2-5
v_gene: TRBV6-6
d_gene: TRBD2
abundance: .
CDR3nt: TGTGCCAGCAGTGGGACTAGCGGTTGGGGGACACAGTACTTC
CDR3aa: CASSGTSGWGTQYF

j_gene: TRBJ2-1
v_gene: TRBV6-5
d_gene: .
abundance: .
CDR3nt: TGTGCCAGCAGTTACTCTGGCGCGGTCCCCTACAATGAGCAGTTCTTC
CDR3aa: CASSYSGAVPYNEQFF

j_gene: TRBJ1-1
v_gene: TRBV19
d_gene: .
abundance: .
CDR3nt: TGTGCCAGTACCGCAAGGGGCACTGAAGCTTTCTTT
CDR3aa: CASTARGTEAFF

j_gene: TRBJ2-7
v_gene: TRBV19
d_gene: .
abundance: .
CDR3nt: TGTGCCAGTACCCCGGAAAGTTACCCCTACGAGCAGTACTTC
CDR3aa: CASTPESYPYEQYF

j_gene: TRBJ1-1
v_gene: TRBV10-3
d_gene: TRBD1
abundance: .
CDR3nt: TGTGCCATCAGTGCGGGGCAGGGGGGCACTGAAGCTTTCTTT
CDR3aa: CAISAGQGGTEAFF

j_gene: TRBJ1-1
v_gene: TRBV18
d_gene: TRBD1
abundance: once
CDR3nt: TGTGCCAGCTCACCCATCGGACAGGGGGCAAGGAACACTGAAGCTTTCTTT
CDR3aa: CASSPIGQGARNTEAFF

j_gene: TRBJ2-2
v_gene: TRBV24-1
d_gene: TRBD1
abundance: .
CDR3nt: TGTGCCACCAGTGATCCGGGACAGGGGGCGGACACCGGGGAGCTGTTTTTT
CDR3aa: CATSDPGQGADTGELFF

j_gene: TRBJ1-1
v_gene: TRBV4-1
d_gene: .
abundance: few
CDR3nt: TGCGCCAGCAGCGGTCCCTTGAGGAACACTGAAGCTTTCTTT
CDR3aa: CASSGPLRNTEAFF

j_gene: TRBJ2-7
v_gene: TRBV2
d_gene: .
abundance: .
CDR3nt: TGTGCCAGCTCCAACTACGAGCAGTACTTC
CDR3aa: CASSNYEQYF

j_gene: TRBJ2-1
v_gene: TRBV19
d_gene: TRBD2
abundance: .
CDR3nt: TGTGCCAGTAGTCCAAGAGCGGGAGGGGCAAACAATGAGCAGTTCTTC
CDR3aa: CASSPRAGGANNEQFF

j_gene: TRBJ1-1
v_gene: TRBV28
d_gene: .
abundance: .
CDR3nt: TGTGCCAGCAGTGGACCCTTCAGGGGTGAAGCTTTCTTT
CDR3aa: CASSGPFRGEAFF

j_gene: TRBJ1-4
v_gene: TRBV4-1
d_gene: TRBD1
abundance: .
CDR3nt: TGCGCCAGCAGCCTACAGGGGGCCAATGAAAAACTGTTTTTT
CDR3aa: CASSLQGANEKLFF

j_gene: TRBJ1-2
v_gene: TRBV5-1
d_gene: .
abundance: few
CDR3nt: TGCGCCAGCCGTATGGCTGAACTTTTAAACTATGGCTACACCTTC
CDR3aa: CASRMAELLNYGYTF

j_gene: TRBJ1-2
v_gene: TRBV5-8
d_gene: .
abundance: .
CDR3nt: TGTGCCAGCAGCTTAGGAGGGATGAGGGGCTACACCTTC
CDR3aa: CASSLGGMRGYTF

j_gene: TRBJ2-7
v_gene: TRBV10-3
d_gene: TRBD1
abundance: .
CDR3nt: TGTGCCATAGGTTCCGGGACAGGCCGCGAGCAGTACTTC
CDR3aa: CAIGSGTGREQYF

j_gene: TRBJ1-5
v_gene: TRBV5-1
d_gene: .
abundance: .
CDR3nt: TGCGCCAGCAGCTTAGGAGGTTTCAGTCAGCCCCAGCATTTT
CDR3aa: CASSLGGFSQPQHF

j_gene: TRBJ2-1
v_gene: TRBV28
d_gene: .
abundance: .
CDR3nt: TGTGCCACCAACAGGGGGGGGGACAATGAGCAGTTCTTC
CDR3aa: CATNRGGDNEQFF

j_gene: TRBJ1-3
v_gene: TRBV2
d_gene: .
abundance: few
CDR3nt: TGTGCCAGCCTACCTAGGGCAGGAGGGATTTTCTCTGGAAACACCATATATTTT
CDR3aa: CASLPRAGGIFSGNTIYF

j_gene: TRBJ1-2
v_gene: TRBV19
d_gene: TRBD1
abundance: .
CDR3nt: TGTGCCAGTAGTACCCGGGACAGTCTGGGCGGCTACACCTTC
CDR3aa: CASSTRDSLGGYTF

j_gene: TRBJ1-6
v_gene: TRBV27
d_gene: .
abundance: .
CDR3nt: TGTGCCACAAGGGGTGGGCCAGGCGGTTATAATTCACCCCTCCACTTT
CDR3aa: CATRGGPGGYNSPLHF

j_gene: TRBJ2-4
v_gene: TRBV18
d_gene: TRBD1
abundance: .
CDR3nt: TGTGCCAGCACGAATGACAGGGCGAAAAACATTCAGTACTTC
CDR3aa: CASTNDRAKNIQYF

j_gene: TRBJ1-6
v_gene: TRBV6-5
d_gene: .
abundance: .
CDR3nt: TGTGGGGCCCAGAGCTCCTATAATTCACCCCTCCACTTT
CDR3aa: CGAQSSYNSPLHF

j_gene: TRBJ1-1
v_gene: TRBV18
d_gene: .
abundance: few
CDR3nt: TGTGCCAGCTCACCTCCCCTCACGGATTTTATCCGAGAAGCTTTCTTT
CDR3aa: CASSPPLTDFIREAFF

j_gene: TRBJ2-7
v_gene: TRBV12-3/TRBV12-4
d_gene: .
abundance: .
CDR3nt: TGTGCCAGCAGTTTAGCAGCCTACGAGCAGTACTTC
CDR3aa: CASSLAAYEQYF

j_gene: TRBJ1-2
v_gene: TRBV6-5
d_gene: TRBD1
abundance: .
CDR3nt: TGTGCCAGCAGTTCTCCGGGACAGGGATCTTCTGGCTACACCTTC
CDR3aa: CASSSPGQGSSGYTF

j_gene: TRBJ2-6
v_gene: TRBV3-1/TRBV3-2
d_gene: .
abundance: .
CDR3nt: TGTGCCAGCAGCCAAACTTACAGCTCTGGGGCCAACGTCCTGACTTTC
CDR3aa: CASSQTYSSGANVLTF

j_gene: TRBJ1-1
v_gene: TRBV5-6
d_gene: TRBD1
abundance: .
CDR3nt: TGTGCCAGCAGCCGGGACAGAAACACTGAAGCTTTCTTT
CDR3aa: CASSRDRNTEAFF

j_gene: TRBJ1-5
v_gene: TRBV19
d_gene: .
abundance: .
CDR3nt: TGTGCCAGTAGTATAGACCACAGGGTCGAGTTGGGTAATCAGCCCCAGCATTTT
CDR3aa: CASSIDHRVELGNQPQHF

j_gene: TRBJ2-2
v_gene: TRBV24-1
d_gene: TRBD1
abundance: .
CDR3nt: TGTGCCACCAGTGATTATCCTAGGGGGCCCGGGGAGCTGTTTTTT
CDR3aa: CATSDYPRGPGELFF

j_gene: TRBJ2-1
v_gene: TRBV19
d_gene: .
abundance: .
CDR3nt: TGTGCCAGTACCGACCTCCGAGCCTACAATGAGCAGTTCTTC
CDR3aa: CASTDLRAYNEQFF

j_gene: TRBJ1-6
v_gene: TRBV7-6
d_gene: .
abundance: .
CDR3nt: TGTGCCAGCAGCTTGGGTGGCAAAAATAATTCACCCCTCCACTTT
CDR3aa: CASSLGGKNNSPLHF

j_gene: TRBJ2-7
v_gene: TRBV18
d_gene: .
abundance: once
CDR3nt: TGTGCCAGCTCATCCCAGGAGCACTCCTACGAGCAGTACTTC
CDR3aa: CASSSQEHSYEQYF

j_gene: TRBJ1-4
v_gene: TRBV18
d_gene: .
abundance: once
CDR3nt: TGTGCCAGCTCGCAAAGCGGGCCAGGGAGTAGTAATGAAAAACTGTTTTTT
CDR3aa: CASSQSGPGSSNEKLFF

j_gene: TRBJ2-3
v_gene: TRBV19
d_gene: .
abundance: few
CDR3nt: TGTGCCAGTAGTATTCGGAGCGGCGGCACAGATACGCAGTATTTT
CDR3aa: CASSIRSGGTDTQYF

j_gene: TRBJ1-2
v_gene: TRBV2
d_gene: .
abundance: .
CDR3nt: TGTGCCAGCACCCGGGGGGGGTCTAGCTATGGCTACACCTTC
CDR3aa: CASTRGGSSYGYTF

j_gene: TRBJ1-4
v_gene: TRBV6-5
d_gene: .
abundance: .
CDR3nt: TGTGCCAGCAGGGGGCGTAGGGGGGATAATGAAAAACTGTTTTTT
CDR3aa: CASRGRRGDNEKLFF

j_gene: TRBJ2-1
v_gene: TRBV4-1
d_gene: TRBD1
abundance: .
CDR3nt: TGCGCCAGCAGCCAGGGACAGGGGTACAATGAGCAGTTCTTC
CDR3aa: CASSQGQGYNEQFF

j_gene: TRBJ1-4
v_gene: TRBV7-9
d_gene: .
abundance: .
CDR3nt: TGTGCCAGCAGCTTAGGCCAGGCAACTAATGAAAAACTGTTTTTT
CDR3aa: CASSLGQATNEKLFF

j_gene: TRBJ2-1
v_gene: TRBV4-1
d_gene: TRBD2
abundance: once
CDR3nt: TGCGCCAGCAGCCTAGAGCCGGGACTAGCGGGCAATGAGCAGTTCTTC
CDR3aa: CASSLEPGLAGNEQFF

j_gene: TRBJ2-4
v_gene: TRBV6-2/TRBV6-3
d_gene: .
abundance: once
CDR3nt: TGTGCCAGCAGTCCCCGATCGGGCATTCAGTACTTC
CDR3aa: CASSPRSGIQYF

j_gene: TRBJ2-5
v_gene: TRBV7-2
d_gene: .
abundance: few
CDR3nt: TGTGCCAGCGGACCGGGCCTAGTCTGGGAGACCCAGTACTTC
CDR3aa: CASGPGLVWETQYF

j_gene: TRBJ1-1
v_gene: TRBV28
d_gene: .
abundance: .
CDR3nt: TGTGCCAGCAGCGTGCTCGGGGTCACTGAAGCTTTCTTT
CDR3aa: CASSVLGVTEAFF

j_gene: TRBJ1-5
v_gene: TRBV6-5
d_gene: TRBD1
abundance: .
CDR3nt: TGTGCCAGCACTTTACAGGGGGCATGGCCCCAGCATTTT
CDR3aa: CASTLQGAWPQHF

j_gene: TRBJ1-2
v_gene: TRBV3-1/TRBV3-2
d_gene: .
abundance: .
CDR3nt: TGTGCCAGCAGCCTACACACTGATTATGGCTACACCTTC
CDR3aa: CASSLHTDYGYTF

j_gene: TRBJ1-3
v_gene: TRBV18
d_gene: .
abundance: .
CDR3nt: TGTGCCAGCTCAGCAGGGTTCTCTGGAAACACCATATATTTT
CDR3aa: CASSAGFSGNTIYF

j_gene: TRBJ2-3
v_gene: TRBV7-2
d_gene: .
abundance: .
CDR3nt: TGTGCCAGCAGCGTGGAGGTCGGACGACGCGGGGATACGCAGTATTTT
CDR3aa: CASSVEVGRRGDTQYF

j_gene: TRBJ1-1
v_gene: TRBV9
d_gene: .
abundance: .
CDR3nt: TGTGCCAGCAGCGTAGCCTACTATAACACTGAAGCTTTCTTT
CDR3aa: CASSVAYYNTEAFF

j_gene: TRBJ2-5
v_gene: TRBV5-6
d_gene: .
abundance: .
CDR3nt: TGTGCCAGCAGCTTGGGGCAGGGAAGAGAGACCCAGTACTTC
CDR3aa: CASSLGQGRETQYF

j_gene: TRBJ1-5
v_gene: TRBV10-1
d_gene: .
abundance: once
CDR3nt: TGCGCCAACCGCAGGAAGGGGTACCAGCCCCAGCATTTT
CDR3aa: CANRRKGYQPQHF

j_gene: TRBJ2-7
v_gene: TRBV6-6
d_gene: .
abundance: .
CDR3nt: TGTGCCAGCAGCAGGGAACAGGGACGGGAGCAGTACTTC
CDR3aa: CASSREQGREQYF

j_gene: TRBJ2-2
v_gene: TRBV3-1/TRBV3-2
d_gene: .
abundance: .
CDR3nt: TGTGCCAGCAGCCAAGAATCCCTGCAGGCCGGGGAGCTGTTTTTT
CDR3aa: CASSQESLQAGELFF